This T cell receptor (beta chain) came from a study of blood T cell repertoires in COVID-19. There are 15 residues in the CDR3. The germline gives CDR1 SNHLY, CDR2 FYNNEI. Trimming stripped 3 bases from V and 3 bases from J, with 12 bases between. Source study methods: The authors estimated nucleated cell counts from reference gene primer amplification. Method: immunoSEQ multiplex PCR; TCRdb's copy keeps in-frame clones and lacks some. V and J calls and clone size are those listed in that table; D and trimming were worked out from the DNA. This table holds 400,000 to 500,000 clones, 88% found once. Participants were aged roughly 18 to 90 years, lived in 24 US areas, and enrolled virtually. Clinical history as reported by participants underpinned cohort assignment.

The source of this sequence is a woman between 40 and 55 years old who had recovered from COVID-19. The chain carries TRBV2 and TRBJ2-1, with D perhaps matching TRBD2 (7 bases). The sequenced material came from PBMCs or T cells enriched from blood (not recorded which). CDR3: CASSETGGLYNEQFF. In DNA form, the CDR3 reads TGTGCCAGCAGTGAGACGGGGGGCCTCTACAATGAGCAGTTCTTC.